This T cell receptor beta chain was found in a study of post-analysis software for immune sequencing data. Overall study results and limits: By F measure, samples from a shared preparation batch strongly co-clustered. When patients were compared with controls, 4 or 5 TRBV segments were more frequent, TRBV5-6, TRBV5-1 and TRBV20-1 among them. Those with multiple sclerosis, the patient group, showed significantly lower normalized Chao1 diversity than controls.

CDR1 and CDR2 (germline): MNHEY, SMNVEV (reference sequence). This CDR3 spans 16 amino acids. The V gene lost 5 bases and the J gene lost 1 base, with 17 bases spanning the gap. The authors incorporated unique molecular identifiers into the TCR beta cDNA libraries. A single record per CDR3 protein comes from TCRdb applying MiXCR to the PCR reads. Altogether around 500,000 distinct CDR3 sequences are present, around 31% being singletons, with the ten largest covering 6%. With respect to this clonotype: Antigen specificity is unknown.

J is TRBJ1-1 and V is TRBV27, with a weak D call TRBD1 (6 bases). This sequence was found in a girl younger than 18 with multiple sclerosis. What was sequenced was blood. CDR3 in amino acids: CASSRLQGIRNTEAFF. In nucleotides, the CDR3 is TGTGCCAGCAGTAGACTCCAGGGGATTAGGAACACTGAAGCTTTCTTT.